The entry that follows covers one TCR beta chain sequence. The data are from a study of cytomegalovirus exposure and HLA in healthy donors. PCR amplification relied on 60 Vbeta primers (plus 13 Jbeta primers). Profiling relied on immunoSEQ multiplex PCR, and the TCRdb table lists in-frame clones only, not all of them. The sample lists approximately 67,000 clones, about 65% occurring once. From germline, CDR1 is SGHTA and CDR2 FQGNSA. The CDR3 totals 15 residues. V lost 5 bases to trimming and J lost 5 bases, with 16 bases between them. The sequencing sample was made of PBMCs. The source is a woman in her twenties or thirties in good health and CMV-seronegative. J is TRBJ2-1 and V is TRBV7-2; maybe TRBD2 (6 bases). DNA for the CDR3: TGTGCCAGCAGCCAGGACTATGCAAGGAACAATGAGCAGTTCTTC. Residues: CASSQDYARNNEQFF.